Listed here are 14 T cell receptor beta chains from one sample, sequenced in a study of cytotoxic CD8 clonotypes in ibrutinib-treated CLL. Libraries were prepared by immunoSEQ multiplex PCR; TCRdb keeps only in-frame clonotypes and omits some of them. The sample lists roughly 190,000 clones; about 72% were seen once. The specimen was PBMCs, collected after 24 months of ibrutinib treatment. All receptors come from a human donor with chronic lymphocytic leukemia.

Written as DNA, the CDR3 is TGTGCCATCAGTGAGTCGATGGTGACTAGCGGGACCTACGAGCAGTACTTC. Protein: CAISESMVTSGTYEQYF. The chain couples TRBV10-3 to TRBJ2-7, with 11 bases matching TRBD2. In germline, CDR1 is ENHRY, CDR2 SYGVKD. V gave up 0 bases and J gave up 2 bases; unmatched junction bases: 6. The length of the CDR3 is 17 residues.

The CDR3 bases are TGTGCCAGCAGCTTAGTATCGGGTGTCAAAAACATTCAGTACTTC. This codes for CASSLVSGVKNIQYF. The genes are TRBV7-8 and TRBJ2-4; unclear D gene. The germline V gene has CDR1 SGHVS and CDR2 FQNEAQ. V was trimmed by 1 base and J by 3 bases, leaving 10 bases between them. This CDR3 has 15 residues.

This chain uses TRBV5-6 with TRBJ1-1; TRBD1 matches at 8 bases. The germline gives CDR1 SGHDT, CDR2 YYEEEE. Trimming at V came to 0 bases and at J to 11 bases, leaving 3 bases not matched to a gene. This CDR3 contains 12 residues. CDR3 loop: CASSLGTGFAFF. The CDR3 nucleotides are TGTGCCAGCAGCTTGGGGACAGGGTTTGCTTTCTTT.

In its sample, this clone was seen once. The rearrangement links TRBV2 to TRBJ2-7, with D possibly matching TRBD1 (6 bases). V was cut by 9 bases and J by 4 bases, with 19 bases left in between. The CDR3 consists of 14 residues. Germline values: CDR1 SNHLY, CDR2 FYNNEI. CDR3 protein: CASSQGHLTYEQYF. CDR3 DNA sequence: TGTGCCAGTTCCCAGGGACACTTAACGTACGAGCAGTACTTC.

This clone was seen a few times. V usage is TRBV4-3 and J usage is TRBJ2-7, with D tentatively TRBD2 (6 bases). Trimming took 2 bases from V and 5 from J, leaving 13 bases between them. Germline lookup yields CDR1 LGHNA and CDR2 YSLEER. This CDR3 spans 14 amino acids. CDR3 in amino acids: CASSQNRGSHEQYF. The CDR3 DNA reads TGCGCCAGCAGCCAAAACCGGGGGTCCCACGAGCAGTACTTC.

The chain combines TRBV5-1 with TRBJ2-3, with 8 nucleotides matching TRBD2. Germline trimming cut 4 bases from V and 1 base from J; bases unmatched to any gene: 5. Per germline, CDR1 SGHRS and CDR2 YFSETQ. The CDR3 contains 15 residues. The CDR3 DNA reads as TGCGCCAGCAGCGGGGGACTAGACCGCACAGATACGCAGTATTTT. Its translation is CASSGGLDRTDTQYF.

The chain recombines TRBV7-2 with TRBJ1-1, with 8 bases lining up with TRBD1. V lost 5 bases and J lost 0; bases outside the gene matches: 17. This CDR3 is 19 amino acids long. CDR1 SGHTA and CDR2 FQGNSA come from the germline V gene. The CDR3, as DNA: TGTGCCAGCAGCCCGATGTATGGGACAGGAACTCTCATGAACACTGAAGCTTTCTTT. It codes for CASSPMYGTGTLMNTEAFF.

The V gene is TRBV28, the J gene TRBJ1-1, with D hard to call. The V and J ends lost 1 base and 10 bases respectively, with 10 bases between them. CDR1 is MDHEN, CDR2 SYDVKM, per germline. The CDR3 loop spans 12 amino acids. The CDR3 is CASSLFRFSAFF. The CDR3 DNA sequence: TGTGCCAGCAGTTTATTCCGGTTTTCAGCTTTCTTT.

V gene TRBV5-1 combines with J gene TRBJ2-7; D tentatively reads TRBD1 or TRBD2 (5 bases each). Germline V gene sequence: CDR1 SGHRS, CDR2 YFSETQ. There are 12 residues in the CDR3. Trimming left V 4 bases short and J 3 bases short, with 8 bases between. Here the CDR3 DNA reads TGCGCCAGCAGCGGGGGTGGCTACGAGCAGTACTTC. Translating gives CASSGGGYEQYF.

V usage is TRBV19 and J usage is TRBJ2-7, with D maybe TRBD2 (5 bases). Germline V lookup: CDR1 LNHDA, CDR2 SQIVND (reference sequence). Trimming pared 2 bases from V and 1 base from J, leaving 18 bases between. The CDR3 loop spans 17 amino acids. This CDR3 reads CASSITGFATISYEQYF. CDR3 coding DNA: TGTGCCAGTAGTATAACGGGGTTTGCGACCATATCCTACGAGCAGTACTTC.

The chain employs TRBV11-3 and TRBJ1-1; 7 bases line up with TRBD1. The CDR3 runs to 14 residues. Germline values: CDR1 SGHNT, CDR2 YENEEA. The trim removed 5 bases at V and 0 bases at J, leaving 3 bases unmatched. The CDR3 coding sequence is TGTGCCAGCAGCACGGGACAGATGAACACTGAAGCTTTCTTT. The encoded protein is CASSTGQMNTEAFF. The full variable domain, its missing parts supplied by reference TRBV11-3 and TRBJ1-1, is EAGVVQSPRYKIIEKKQPVAFWCNPISGHNTLYWYLQNLGQGPELLIRYENEEAVDDSQLPKDRFSAERLKGVDSTLKIQPAELGDSAVYLCASSTGQMNTEAFFGQGTRLTVV.

The chain recombines TRBV7-2 with TRBJ2-5; 7 nucleotides align to TRBD1. The CDR3 has 15 amino acids. The trim removed 3 bases at V and 2 bases at J, leaving 6 bases unmatched. Germline values: CDR1 SGHTA, CDR2 FQGNSA. CDR3 in amino acids: CASSFSWGQQETQYF. CDR3 DNA sequence: TGTGCCAGCAGCTTCAGTTGGGGACAGCAAGAGACCCAGTACTTC.

The chain links TRBV29-1 to TRBJ2-1; 8 bases fit TRBD2. The CDR3 totals 14 residues. Per the germline V gene, CDR1 is SQVTM and CDR2 is ANQGSEA. V lost 7 bases and J lost 7; bases outside the gene matches: 12. This CDR3 is CSGVAGSLRNEQFF. In DNA form, the CDR3 reads TGCAGCGGTGTAGCGGGATCCTTGCGAAATGAGCAGTTCTTC.

V usage is TRBV5-1 and J usage is TRBJ2-6, with D uncertain. Germline V gives CDR1 SGHRS, CDR2 YFSETQ. V gave up 4 bases and J gave up 0 bases, with 8 bases separating them. The CDR3 contains 15 residues. The CDR3 reads CASSIESSGANVLTF. The DNA of the CDR3 is TGCGCCAGCAGCATCGAAAGCTCTGGGGCCAACGTCCTGACTTTC.